The present T cell receptor beta chain was sequenced within a study of T cell clones after liver transplantation. Across the study: Samples came from ITN030ST, which attempted immunosuppression withdrawal within 2 years of liver transplantation.

Only in-frame clones appear in the TCRdb table, and some are missing; sequencing was by immunoSEQ multiplex PCR. The top ten clones hold over 0.75% of a sample with about 99,000 clones, 82% of them seen once. CDR3 size: 14 residues. J gave up 4 bases and V 7 bases, and 9 bases lay outside the gene matches. Per germline, CDR1 SGHRS and CDR2 YFSETQ. Source: CD4+ T cells from blood, taken before liver transplant. This sequence joins TRBV5-1 and TRBJ2-5, with 8 nucleotides matching TRBD1. This clonotype was obtained from a human donor who received a liver transplant. The CDR3 DNA reads TGCGCCAGCCCGGAGGGCAGGGGGCCAGAGACCCAGTACTTC. It translates to CASPEGRGPETQYF.